The text below deals with one T cell receptor (beta chain). Its antigen is as yet unknown. Each sample's input was about 250 ng genomic DNA, roughly 38,000 genome equivalents. This CDR3 contains 17 residues. Germline-derived CDR1 and CDR2 are KGHDR and SFDVKD. This sample was included in a study of T cell clusters in autoimmune cytopenias. Findings and caveats of the study: No experiment has yet validated the function of the T cell clusters defined in silico.

Multiplex touch-down PCR amplified TRB using TRB-A and TRB-B pools in one tube. Using the multiplex PCR reads, TCRdb records one entry per CDR3 protein without DNA. The sample has around 7,000 distinct CDR3 sequences. Separately, the same data were catalogued under a study of T cell repertoires in aging, cancer and after chemotherapy. That paper notes: In cancer patients, declining TCR diversity with age involved lost richness and lost evenness.

The sample comprised peripheral blood. This TCR came from a human donor in good health. The chain joins TRBV24-1 to TRBJ2-3; with no DNA, the TCRdb D assignment of TRBD1 cannot be verified. The CDR3 sequence: CATSDSSGTGVPDTQYF.